These 32 T cell receptor beta chains originate from one sample sequenced in a study of T cell repertoires in cytomegalovirus infection. One entry per CDR3 protein results from TCRdb running MiXCR on the reads. Among fewer than 650,000 distinct CDR3 sequences listed, under 45% were seen once. Antigen specificity for these receptors is unknown. Sequencing used cultured PBMCs, obtained from culture after CMV antigen stimulation. The origin of the receptors is a human donor in good health (CMV status not recorded). Some clones in this sample may be carry-over from other donors' samples.

This clonotype was recorded at least ten times. The V call is TRBV7-7, the J call TRBJ2-5, with D perhaps TRBD1 or TRBD2 (5 bases each). Germline CDR1 and CDR2: SSHAT and FNYEAQ (reference sequence). V lost 0 bases and J 1 base, leaving 15 bases between the germline ends. The CDR3 loop spans 17 amino acids. DNA of the CDR3: TGTGCCAGCAGCTTAGCGTGGGGGTCCCCCGGCCAAGAGACCCAGTACTTC. Translated, it gives CASSLAWGSPGQETQYF.

This chain joins TRBV6-2 or TRBV6-3 and TRBJ1-5, with 10 bases fitting TRBD1. V shed 6 bases, J shed 7 bases, and the junction held 6 bases outside the gene matches. The V gene's germline CDR1 is MNHEY and CDR2 SVGEGT. The CDR3 loop spans 14 amino acids. Here the CDR3 DNA reads TGTGCCAGCAGCCACACGACAGGGGGCCAGCCCCAGCATTTT. Its protein is CASSHTTGGQPQHF.

The chain carries TRBV7-9 and TRBJ2-7; 11 nucleotides match TRBD1. CDR3 length equals 16 residues. Germline V gives CDR1 SEHNR, CDR2 FQNEAQ (reference sequence). V dropped 5 bases and J dropped 0; count of bases not matched to a gene: 6. CDR3 loop: CASSPRTGGISYEQYF. The CDR3, as DNA: TGTGCCAGCAGCCCTCGGACAGGGGGCATCTCCTACGAGCAGTACTTC.

The chain has TRBV7-2 and TRBJ1-2; unclear D gene. V was pared by 1 base and J by 0 bases, with 15 bases between. CDR3 length equals 17 residues. Germline CDR1 is SGHTA and CDR2 is FQGNSA. The CDR3 coding sequence is TGTGCCAGCAGCTTAGACCTCAGCTCCCCTCCTAACTATGGCTACACCTTC. It codes for CASSLDLSSPPNYGYTF.

This rearrangement joins TRBV11-2 to TRBJ2-2; 8 nucleotides align to TRBD2. Germline V gene sequence: CDR1 SGHAT, CDR2 FQNNGV. This CDR3 is built from 18 residues. V shed 0 bases, J shed 5 bases, and the junction held 11 bases outside the gene matches. Here the CDR3 reads CASSLERRGGLRTGELFF. The CDR3 DNA reads TGTGCCAGCAGCTTAGAGCGCCGGGGGGGGTTGAGGACCGGGGAGCTGTTTTTT.

This clonotype has more than one count but fewer than ten. The chain links TRBV29-1 to TRBJ2-1; 8 bases match TRBD2. This CDR3 comprises 12 residues. V gave up 4 bases and J gave up 6 bases; unmatched junction bases: 2. The germline V gene has CDR1 SQVTM and CDR2 ANQGSEA. The CDR3 bases are TGCAGCGTTGGGACTAGCAGCAATGAGCAGTTCTTC. Protein sequence: CSVGTSSNEQFF.

This clonotype has only a few counts. This sequence joins TRBV7-2 and TRBJ2-5, with 10 bases aligning to TRBD1. The CDR3 runs to 17 residues. The junction had 10 bases not matched to a gene; V was cut back by 1 base and J by 5 bases. The germline CDR1 and CDR2 sequences are SGHTA and FQGNSA. The CDR3 is CASSLVSTGGAGETQYF. The CDR3 bases are TGTGCCAGCAGCTTAGTTTCGACAGGGGGCGCAGGGGAGACCCAGTACTTC.

This clonotype was seen a few times. V is TRBV19 and J is TRBJ2-1, with D maybe TRBD2 (5 bases). CDR3 length: 15 residues. V was clipped by 10 bases and J by 5 bases, with 21 bases between them. Germline V gives CDR1 LNHDA, CDR2 SQIVND (reference sequence). The CDR3 sequence is CATKGILGLNNEQFF. In DNA form, the CDR3 reads TGTGCCACCAAGGGTATACTAGGACTTAACAATGAGCAGTTCTTC.

V gene TRBV6-2 or TRBV6-3 combines with J gene TRBJ2-2; D remains unclear. The CDR3 consists of 13 residues. V lost 7 bases and J 5 bases, leaving 11 bases between the germline ends. Per germline, CDR1 MNHEY and CDR2 SVGEGT. This CDR3 reads CASTLSSTGELFF. The CDR3 region has the DNA TGTGCCAGCACTCTCAGCAGTACCGGGGAGCTGTTTTTT.

The CDR3 coding sequence is TGTGCCAGTAAAGCTGCACCGAGCAATCAGCCCCAGCATTTT. Translating it yields CASKAAPSNQPQHF. The V gene is TRBV19, the J gene TRBJ1-5; D is unclear. V lost 7 bases, J lost 1 base, and 11 bases lay in between. Germline assignment: CDR1 LNHDA and CDR2 SQIVND (reference sequence). This CDR3 region has 14 residues.

The rearrangement uses TRBV4-1 and TRBJ2-7; 10 bases fit TRBD2. This CDR3 contains 15 residues. The V gene's germline CDR1 is MGHRA and CDR2 YSYEKL. The ends lost 4 bases at V and 3 bases at J; junction bases unmatched: 6. CDR3 in amino acids: CASSLSSGSRYEQYF. CDR3 DNA sequence: TGCGCCAGCAGCCTATCTAGCGGGAGTCGCTACGAGCAGTACTTC.

The V gene is TRBV7-9, the J gene TRBJ2-5; 8 bases match TRBD1. Germline assignment: CDR1 SEHNR and CDR2 FQNEAQ (reference sequence). V trimming: 5 bases; J trimming: 4 bases; junction bases outside the gene matches: 3. The CDR3 consists of 13 residues. CDR3 loop: CASSKGQVETQYF. The CDR3 DNA reads as TGTGCCAGCAGCAAGGGACAGGTAGAGACCCAGTACTTC. Full variable domain (outside the CDR3, taken from reference TRBV7-9 and TRBJ2-5): DTGVSQNPRHKITKRGQNVTFRCDPISEHNRLYWYRQTLGQGPEFLTYFQNEAQLEKSRLLSDRFSAERPKGSFSTLEIQRTEQGDSAMYLCASSKGQVETQYFGPGTRLLVL.

This chain links TRBV4-2 with TRBJ2-2; the D gene is possibly TRBD1 (5 bases). Germline V gene data show CDR1 as LGHNA and CDR2 as YNFKEQ. This CDR3 is 15 amino acids long. V lost 4 bases, J lost 0 bases, and 9 bases lay in between. The CDR3 DNA reads as TGTGCCAGCAGCCCCAGACAGTCGAACACCGGGGAGCTGTTTTTT. Translating gives CASSPRQSNTGELFF.

The V and J genes are TRBV7-2 and TRBJ1-1; D perhaps matches TRBD1 (5 bases). The germline V gene has CDR1 SGHTA and CDR2 FQGNSA. The CDR3 totals 15 residues. V was cut by 5 bases and J by 3 bases, with 16 bases left in between. The CDR3 bases are TGTGCCAGCAGCCCCAACCCCGGGGGGTACACTGAAGCTTTCTTT. This codes for CASSPNPGGYTEAFF.

The V gene is TRBV2, the J gene TRBJ1-1; perhaps TRBD1 as D (6 bases). Per the germline V gene, CDR1 is SNHLY and CDR2 is FYNNEI. There are 12 residues in the CDR3. CDR3: CARQAQNTEAFF. CDR3 nucleotide sequence: TGTGCTAGACAGGCTCAGAACACTGAAGCTTTCTTT.

This clonotype turned up a few times. The V gene is TRBV7-6, the J gene TRBJ2-2, with D tentatively TRBD2 (5 bases). This CDR3 has 14 amino acids. The V gene's germline CDR1 is SGHVS and CDR2 FNYEAQ. Trimming took off 3 bases at V and 6 bases at J, with 11 bases between the two ends. The CDR3 DNA reads as TGTGCCAGCAGCTTGGTAGCCGGGGCCGGGGAGCTGTTTTTT. Translating gives CASSLVAGAGELFF.

The CDR3: CASSPGFRGNVYNSPLHF. The CDR3 DNA follows: TGTGCCAGCAGCCCCGGGTTCAGGGGAAACGTATATAATTCACCCCTCCACTTT. The J gene is TRBJ1-6, the V gene TRBV5-5, with a tentative D call TRBD1 (6 bases). The CDR3 length is 18 residues. Germline V gene sequence: CDR1 SGHKS, CDR2 YYEKEE (reference sequence). Trimming cost V 4 bases and J 4 bases, with 21 bases left between them.

J is TRBJ2-7 and V is TRBV4-1, with 8 bases fitting TRBD2. V was pared by 0 bases and J by 7 bases, with 14 bases of the junction left unmatched. The CDR3 sequence is 17 residues long. Germline V gene sequence: CDR1 MGHRA, CDR2 YSYEKL. CDR3 amino acids: CASSQDSLLAGSREQYF. The CDR3 DNA follows: TGCGCCAGCAGCCAAGACTCCCTCCTAGCGGGCTCGCGAGAGCAGTACTTC.

The chain recombines TRBV6-5 with TRBJ1-3; D not certain. The ends were cut back, 6 bases at V and 0 bases at J, with 12 bases in the middle. Germline V gene sequence: CDR1 MNHEY, CDR2 SVGAGI. The CDR3 contains 15 residues. In DNA, the CDR3 is TGTGCCAGCAGGACCCGGTTGGACTCTGGAAACACCATATATTTT. It specifies CASRTRLDSGNTIYF.

The chain is built from TRBV11-1 and TRBJ2-7; D tentatively fits TRBD1 or TRBD2 (5 bases each). The germline V and J ends were trimmed by 0 bases and 12 bases, with 15 bases remaining between them. This CDR3 comprises 13 residues. Looked up from germline, CDR1 is SGHAT and CDR2 is FQDESV (reference sequence). CDR3 sequence: CASSLARRTGRYF. The CDR3 coding sequence is TGTGCCAGCAGCTTAGCGCGCCGGACGGGGCGGTACTTC.

The chain links TRBV29-1 to TRBJ2-1, with D unresolved. CDR1 SQVTM and CDR2 ANQGSEA come from the germline V gene. Deletions cut 3 bases from V and 5 bases from J, with 14 bases between. The CDR3 covers 14 residues. The CDR3, as DNA: TGCAGCGTTGAGAAATGGGCAGGAAACAATGAGCAGTTCTTC. This encodes CSVEKWAGNNEQFF.

The chain is built from TRBV7-8 and TRBJ2-1; tentative D call: TRBD1 (5 bases). V was trimmed by 6 bases and J by 10 bases, leaving 19 bases between them. Per the germline V gene, CDR1 is SGHVS and CDR2 is FQNEAQ. The CDR3 runs to 14 residues. The CDR3 DNA follows: TGTGCCAGCAGGGACAATTTTGGTTCTTTCGAGCAGTTCTTC. It translates to CASRDNFGSFEQFF.

This clonotype was counted ten times or more. V gene TRBV7-2 combines with J gene TRBJ2-3; D is perhaps TRBD2 (6 bases). This CDR3 contains 14 residues. V lost 5 bases and J 3 bases, leaving 12 bases between the germline ends. Germline V CDR1 and CDR2: SGHTA, FQGNSA. The CDR3 spells CASSPGLKTDTQYF. CDR3 nucleotides: TGTGCCAGCAGCCCGGGACTGAAGACAGATACGCAGTATTTT.

The chain links TRBV7-2 to TRBJ2-3, with 8 bases fitting TRBD2. This CDR3 contains 16 residues. CDR1 is SGHTA and CDR2 is FQGNSA in the germline V gene. The trim removed 1 base at V and 5 bases at J, leaving 8 bases unmatched. CDR3 sequence (DNA): TGTGCCAGCAGCTTAGGGACGGGGGGGCCTGGAGATACGCAGTATTTT. Protein sequence: CASSLGTGGPGDTQYF.

This clonotype has ten or more counts. The rearrangement uses TRBV12-3 or TRBV12-4 and TRBJ1-2; TRBD1 is a possible D gene (5 bases). The ends were cut back, 5 bases at V and 0 bases at J, with 13 bases in the middle. There are 15 residues in the CDR3. CDR3 sequence: CASSPGQGANYGYTF. The CDR3 coding sequence is TGTGCCAGCAGTCCCGGGCAGGGAGCTAACTATGGCTACACCTTC.

This clonotype was counted between two and nine times. This chain uses TRBV10-3 with TRBJ2-1, with 9 nucleotides matching TRBD2. CDR3 length equals 15 residues. In germline, CDR1 is ENHRY, CDR2 SYGVKD. J lost 4 bases, V lost 2 bases, and 3 bases had no gene match. The CDR3 nucleotides are TGTGCCATCAGTGAGGGGACTAGCAAGTACAATGAGCAGTTCTTC. Translated, it gives CAISEGTSKYNEQFF.

This clonotype was seen a handful of times. This chain connects TRBV12-3 or TRBV12-4 to TRBJ1-4; tentative D call: TRBD1 (5 bases). CDR3 length equals 13 residues. V gave up 5 bases and J gave up 5 bases, with 9 bases separating them. The CDR3 DNA follows: TGTGCCAGCAGTGCCAGGGAGAATGAAAAACTGTTTTTT. This translates into CASSARENEKLFF.

This clonotype has only a few counts. The genes are TRBV7-2 and TRBJ2-2; 10 bases agree with TRBD2. The CDR3 loop spans 16 amino acids. From germline, CDR1 is SGHTA and CDR2 FQGNSA. With 4 bases clipped from V and 4 bases from J, the junction kept 6 bases outside the gene matches. The CDR3 is CASSWLAGVGTGELFF. The CDR3 bases are TGTGCCAGCAGCTGGCTAGCGGGAGTAGGCACCGGGGAGCTGTTTTTT.

V gene TRBV5-1 combines with J gene TRBJ1-1; no clear D. Per germline, CDR1 SGHRS and CDR2 YFSETQ. Trimming took 0 bases from V and 7 from J, leaving 10 bases between them. This CDR3 has 13 residues. This chain's CDR3 is CASSLEVEDEAFF. DNA for the CDR3: TGCGCCAGCAGCTTGGAGGTAGAAGATGAAGCTTTCTTT. The whole variable domain, filled in from reference TRBV5-1 and TRBJ1-1, reads KAGVTQTPRYLIKTRGQQVTLSCSPISGHRSVSWYQQTPGQGLQFLFEYFSETQRNKGNFPGRFSGRQFSNSRSEMNVSTLELGDSALYLCASSLEVEDEAFFGQGTRLTVV.

This clonotype showed up just a few times. The chain combines TRBV6-2 or TRBV6-3 with TRBJ1-1; 9 bases align to TRBD1. CDR3 length equals 19 residues. Germline V gene data show CDR1 as MNHEY and CDR2 as SVGEGT. J lost 2 bases, V lost 0 bases, and 13 bases had no gene match. The CDR3 nucleotides read TGTGCCAGCAGTTACTCAAGACTCGTCCCGGGACAGGGCAACACTGAAGCTTTCTTT. It encodes CASSYSRLVPGQGNTEAFF.

This clonotype was observed many times. The J gene is TRBJ2-2, the V gene TRBV7-2; 9 bases align to TRBD2. The V gene's germline CDR1 is SGHTA and CDR2 FQGNSA. The CDR3 contains 15 residues. Trimming cost V 4 bases and J 3 bases; bases outside gene matches: 3. The CDR3 loop reads CASSSGTSYTGELFF. CDR3 nucleotide sequence: TGTGCCAGCAGCTCCGGGACTAGCTACACCGGGGAGCTGTTTTTT.

This clonotype was counted a few times. The V call is TRBV30, the J call TRBJ2-7; D is tentatively TRBD1 or TRBD2 (6 bases each). Germline values: CDR1 GTSNPN, CDR2 SVGIG (reference sequence). V was shortened by 0 bases and J by 5 bases, with 17 bases between the two germline ends. CDR3 length: 15 residues. CDR3 protein: CAWSVRWGAPDEQYF. CDR3 sequence (DNA): TGTGCCTGGAGTGTACGTTGGGGGGCGCCCGACGAGCAGTACTTC.